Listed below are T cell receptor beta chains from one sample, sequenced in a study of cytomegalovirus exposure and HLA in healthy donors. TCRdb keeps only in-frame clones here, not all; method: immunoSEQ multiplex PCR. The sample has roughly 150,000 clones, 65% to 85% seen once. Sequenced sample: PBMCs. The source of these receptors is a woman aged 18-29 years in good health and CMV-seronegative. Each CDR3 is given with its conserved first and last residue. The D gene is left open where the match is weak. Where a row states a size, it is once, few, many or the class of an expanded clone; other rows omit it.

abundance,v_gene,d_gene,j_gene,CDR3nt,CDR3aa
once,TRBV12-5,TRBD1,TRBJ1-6,TGTGCTAGTGGTTTGCCCCACAGGGGGCCTTCCAGGTCCTATAATTCACCCCTCCACTTT,CASGLPHRGPSRSYNSPLHF
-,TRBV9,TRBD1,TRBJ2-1,TGTGCCAGCAGCGTTACAGGGGCCTCCTACAATGAGCAGTTCTTC,CASSVTGASYNEQFF
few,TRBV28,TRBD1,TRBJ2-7,TGTGCCAGCAGCCTCCGACAGGGAATCGCAAAGAGGGCTAGCTCCTACGAGCAGTACTTC,CASSLRQGIAKRASSYEQYF
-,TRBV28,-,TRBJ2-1,TGTGCCAGCAGTGTAAACAATGAGCAGTTCTTC,CASSVNNEQFF
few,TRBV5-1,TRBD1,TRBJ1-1,TGCGCCAGCAGCTTCCAGGGGGCGGAGAACACTGAAGCTTTCTTT,CASSFQGAENTEAFF
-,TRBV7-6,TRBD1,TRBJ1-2,TGTGCCAGCAGCCCACAGGGGACGTATGGCTACACCTTC,CASSPQGTYGYTF
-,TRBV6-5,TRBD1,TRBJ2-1,TGTGCCAGCAGACCGGGACAGTACAATGAGCAGTTCTTC,CASRPGQYNEQFF
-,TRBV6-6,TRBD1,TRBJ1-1,TGTGCCAGCAGTAGACAGGGCCAGGGGACTGAAGCTTTCTTT,CASSRQGQGTEAFF
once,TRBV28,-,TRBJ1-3,TGTGCCAGCAGTTTACGAGGGTCAGGGGCTGGAAACACCATATATTTT,CASSLRGSGAGNTIYF
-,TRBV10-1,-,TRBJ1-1,TGCGCCAGCGACGAGACGCCGGGGGACACTGAAGCTTTCTTT,CASDETPGDTEAFF
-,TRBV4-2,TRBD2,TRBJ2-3,TGTGCCAGCAGCCAAGATTGGCGGGGGGCAGATACGCAGTATTTT,CASSQDWRGADTQYF
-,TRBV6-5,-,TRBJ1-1,TGTGCCAGCAGTTACTCTAGCAGGGGGAACACTGAAGCTTTCTTT,CASSYSSRGNTEAFF
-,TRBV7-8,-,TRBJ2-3,TGTGCCAGCAGCGCGCGCGTTGGCGGCCTGGCAGATACGCAGTATTTT,CASSARVGGLADTQYF
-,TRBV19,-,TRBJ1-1,TGTGCCAGTAGTACTAGAAGTCCCGGGACAAGGTTCCACACTGAAGCTTTCTTT,CASSTRSPGTRFHTEAFF